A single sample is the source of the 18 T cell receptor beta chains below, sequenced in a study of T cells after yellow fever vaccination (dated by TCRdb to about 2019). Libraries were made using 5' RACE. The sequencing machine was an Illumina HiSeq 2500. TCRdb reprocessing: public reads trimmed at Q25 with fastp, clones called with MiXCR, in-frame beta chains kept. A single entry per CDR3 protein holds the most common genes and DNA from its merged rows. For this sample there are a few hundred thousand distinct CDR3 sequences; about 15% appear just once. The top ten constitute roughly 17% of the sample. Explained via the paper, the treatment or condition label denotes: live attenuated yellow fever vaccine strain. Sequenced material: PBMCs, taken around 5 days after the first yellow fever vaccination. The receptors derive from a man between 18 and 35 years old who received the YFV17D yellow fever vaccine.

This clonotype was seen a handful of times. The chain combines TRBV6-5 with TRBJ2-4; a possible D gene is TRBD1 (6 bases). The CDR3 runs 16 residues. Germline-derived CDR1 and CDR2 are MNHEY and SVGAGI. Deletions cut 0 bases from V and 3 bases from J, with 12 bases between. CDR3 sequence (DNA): TGTGCCAGCAGTTACTCCTCGGACAGCAGCAAAAACATTCAGTACTTC. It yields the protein CASSYSSDSSKNIQYF.

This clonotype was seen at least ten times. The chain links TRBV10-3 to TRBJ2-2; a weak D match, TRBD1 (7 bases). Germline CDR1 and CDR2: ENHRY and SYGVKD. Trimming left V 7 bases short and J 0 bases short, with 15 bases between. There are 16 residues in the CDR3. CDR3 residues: CAITAGTDTNTGELFF. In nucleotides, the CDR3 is TGTGCCATCACCGCGGGGACAGATACGAACACCGGGGAGCTGTTTTTT.

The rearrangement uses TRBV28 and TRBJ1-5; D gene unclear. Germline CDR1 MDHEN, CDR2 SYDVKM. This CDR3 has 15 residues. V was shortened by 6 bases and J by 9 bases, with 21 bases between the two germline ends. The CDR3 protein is CASSPDPWGGGPQHF. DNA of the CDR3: TGTGCCAGCAGCCCCGACCCCTGGGGAGGTGGGCCCCAGCATTTT.

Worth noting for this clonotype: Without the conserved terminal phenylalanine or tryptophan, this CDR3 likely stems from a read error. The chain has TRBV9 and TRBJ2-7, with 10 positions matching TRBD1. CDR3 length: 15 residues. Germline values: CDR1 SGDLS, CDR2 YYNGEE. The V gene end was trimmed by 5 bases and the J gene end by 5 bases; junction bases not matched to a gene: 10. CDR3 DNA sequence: TGTGCCAGCAGTGAACTTCAGACAGGGGGCGACGAGCAGTACATC. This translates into CASSELQTGGDEQYI.

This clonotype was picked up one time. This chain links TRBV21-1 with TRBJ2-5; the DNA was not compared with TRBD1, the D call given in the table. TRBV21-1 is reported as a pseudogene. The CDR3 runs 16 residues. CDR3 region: CASSFRQKLCGETQYF. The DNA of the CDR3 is TGTGCCAGCAGCTTTCGACAGAAGCTCTGTGGGGAGACCCAGTACTTC.

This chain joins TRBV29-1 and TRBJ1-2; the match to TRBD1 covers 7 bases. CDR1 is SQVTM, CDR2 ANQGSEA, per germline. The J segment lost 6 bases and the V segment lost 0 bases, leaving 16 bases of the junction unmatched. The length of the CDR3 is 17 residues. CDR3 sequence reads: CSVEESEGAGWRDGYTF. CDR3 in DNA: TGCAGCGTTGAAGAATCGGAGGGGGCCGGTTGGCGAGATGGCTACACCTTC. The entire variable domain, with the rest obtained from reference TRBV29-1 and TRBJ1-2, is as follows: SAVISQKPSRDICQRGTSLTIQCQVDSQVTMMFWYRQQPGQSLTLIATANQGSEATYESGFVIDKFPISRPNLTFSTLTVSNMSPEDSSIYLCSVEESEGAGWRDGYTFGSGTRLTVV.

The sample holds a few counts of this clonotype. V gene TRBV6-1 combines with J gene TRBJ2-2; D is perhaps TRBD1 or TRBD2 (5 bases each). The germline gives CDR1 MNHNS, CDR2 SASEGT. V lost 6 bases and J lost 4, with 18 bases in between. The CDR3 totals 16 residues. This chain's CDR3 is CASSHDLGRSTGELFF. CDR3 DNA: TGTGCCAGCAGCCACGACTTGGGACGGAGCACCGGGGAGCTGTTTTTT.

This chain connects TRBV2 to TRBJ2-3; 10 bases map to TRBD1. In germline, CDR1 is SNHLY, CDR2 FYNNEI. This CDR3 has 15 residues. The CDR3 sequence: CATRLGTGGTDTQYF. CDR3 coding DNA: TGTGCAACCAGACTGGGGACAGGGGGCACAGATACGCAGTATTTT.

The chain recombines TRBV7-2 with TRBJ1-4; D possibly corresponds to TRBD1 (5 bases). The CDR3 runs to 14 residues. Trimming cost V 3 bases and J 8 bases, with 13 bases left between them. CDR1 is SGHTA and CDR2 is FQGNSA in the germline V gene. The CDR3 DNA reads TGTGCCAGCAGCTTGGGGGGAGCCGCGGAAAAACTGTTTTTT. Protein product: CASSLGGAAEKLFF.

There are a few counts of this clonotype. CDR3 protein: CASSLALNGGRTEAFF. The CDR3 nucleotides are TGTGCCAGCAGCTTAGCTCTTAATGGGGGGAGAACTGAAGCTTTCTTT. This chain joins TRBV7-6 and TRBJ1-1, with D perhaps TRBD1 (5 bases). The CDR3 is made up of 16 amino acids. CDR1 and CDR2 from the germline V gene are SGHVS and FNYEAQ. Trimming pared 0 bases from V and 5 bases from J, leaving 16 bases between. Using reference TRBV7-6 and TRBJ1-1 for the parts outside the CDR3, the full variable domain is GAGVSQSPRYKVTKRGQDVALRCDPISGHVSLYWYRQALGQGPEFLTYFNYEAQQDKSGLPNDRFSAERPEGSISTLTIQRTEQRDSAMYRCASSLALNGGRTEAFFGQGTRLTVV.

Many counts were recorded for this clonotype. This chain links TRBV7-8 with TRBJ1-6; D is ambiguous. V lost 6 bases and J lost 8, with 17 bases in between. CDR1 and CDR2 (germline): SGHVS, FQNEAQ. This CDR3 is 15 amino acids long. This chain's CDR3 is CASRVGNPLDSPLHF. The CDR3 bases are TGTGCCAGCAGAGTAGGGAACCCTTTGGATTCACCCCTCCACTTT.

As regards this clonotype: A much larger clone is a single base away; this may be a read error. CDR3 DNA sequence: TGCGCCAGCAGCTTCTCAGGGGATCCTCGCCGCGGCACGCAGAATTTT. It yields the protein CASSFSGDPRRGTQNF. V and J are TRBV5-1 and TRBJ2-3; D is possibly TRBD1 (6 bases). Germline CDR1 is SGHRS and CDR2 is YFSETQ. CDR3 length: 16 amino acids. The full variable domain, its missing parts supplied by reference TRBV5-1 and TRBJ2-3, is KAGVTQTPRYLIKTRGQQVTLSCSPISGHRSVSWYQQTPGQGLQFLFEYFSETQRNKGNFPGRFSGRQFSNSRSEMNVSTLELGDSALYLCASSFSGDPRRGTQNFGPGTRLTVL.

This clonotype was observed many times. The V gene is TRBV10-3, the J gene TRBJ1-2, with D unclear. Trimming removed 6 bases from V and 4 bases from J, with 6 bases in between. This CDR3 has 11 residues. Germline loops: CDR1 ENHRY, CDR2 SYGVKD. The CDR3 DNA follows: TGTGCCATCAGCGAGAGCTATGGCTACACCTTC. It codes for CAISESYGYTF.

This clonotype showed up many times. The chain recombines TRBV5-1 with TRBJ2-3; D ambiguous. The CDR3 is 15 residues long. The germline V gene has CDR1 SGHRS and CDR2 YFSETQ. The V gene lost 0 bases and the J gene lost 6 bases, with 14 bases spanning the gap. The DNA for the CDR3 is TGCGCCAGCAGCTTGGCCTCCGTCCTGCGGGATACGCAGTATTTT. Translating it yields CASSLASVLRDTQYF.

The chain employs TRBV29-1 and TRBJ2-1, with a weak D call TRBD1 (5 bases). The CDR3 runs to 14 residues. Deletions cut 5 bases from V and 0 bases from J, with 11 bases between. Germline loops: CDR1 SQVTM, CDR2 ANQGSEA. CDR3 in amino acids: CSVRTLRSYNEQFF. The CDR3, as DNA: TGCAGCGTTAGGACACTCCGCTCCTACAATGAGCAGTTCTTC.

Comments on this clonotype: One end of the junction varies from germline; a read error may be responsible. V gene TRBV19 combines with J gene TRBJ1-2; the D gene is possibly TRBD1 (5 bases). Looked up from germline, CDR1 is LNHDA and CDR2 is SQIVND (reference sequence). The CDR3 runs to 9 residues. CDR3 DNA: TGTGCCAGTAGGGACACCTCGGCCTTC. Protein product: CASRDTSAF.

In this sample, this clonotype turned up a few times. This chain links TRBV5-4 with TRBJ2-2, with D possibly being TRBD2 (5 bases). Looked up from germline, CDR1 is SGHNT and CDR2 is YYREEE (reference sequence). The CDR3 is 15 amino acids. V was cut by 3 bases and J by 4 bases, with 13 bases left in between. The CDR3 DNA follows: TGTGCCAGCAGCTCCGTCGCCGCGGGCACCGGGGAGCTGTTTTTT. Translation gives CASSSVAAGTGELFF.

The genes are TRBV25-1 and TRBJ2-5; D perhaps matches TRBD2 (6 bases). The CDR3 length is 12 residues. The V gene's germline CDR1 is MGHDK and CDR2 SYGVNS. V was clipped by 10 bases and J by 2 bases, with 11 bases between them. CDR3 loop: CAIGGEQETQYF. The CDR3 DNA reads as TGTGCCATCGGGGGAGAGCAAGAGACCCAGTACTTC.